This is a list of T cell receptor beta chains from one sample in a study of blood T cells in healthy people across ages. MiXCR was run by TCRdb on the 5' RACE reads, yielding one entry per CDR3 protein. The table has approximately 1.5 million distinct CDR3 sequences, approximately 43% seen once. Sample: blood. The receptors were sampled from a woman aged 18-29 years in good health. The CDR3 runs from the conserved cysteine through the conserved F or W. A D gene is named only where the DNA matches it firmly. The size entry is marked missing in some rows and otherwise reads once, few, many or a size class.

V	J	D	size	length	DNA	CDR3
TRBV5-1	TRBJ2-7	NA	NA	15	TGCGCCAGCAGCCCTCGAGGGCAGGACTACAATGAGCAGTACTTC	CASSPRGQDYNEQYF
TRBV28	TRBJ2-1	NA	NA	17	TGTGCCAGCAGTCCTTCCAGGGAGACACCCTCTTACAATGAGCAGTTCTTC	CASSPSRETPSYNEQFF
TRBV28	TRBJ1-1	NA	NA	17	TGTGCCAGCAGACCAATGTGGGAGGGAGGGGTGAACACTGAAGCTTTCTTT	CASRPMWEGGVNTEAFF
TRBV7-2	TRBJ2-4	TRBD1	many	18	TGTGCCAGCAGCTTGGGGACAGGGGGCCCCTCGATCAAAAACATTCAGTACTTC	CASSLGTGGPSIKNIQYF
TRBV29-1	TRBJ1-2	NA	NA	12	TGCAGCGTTGGAGGCAGGGTGGGTGGCTACACCTTC	CSVGGRVGGYTF
TRBV11-2	TRBJ2-1	NA	few	18	TGTGCCAGCAGCTTAGCCTGGACTCGGCTCAGCTCCTACAATGAGCAGTTCTTC	CASSLAWTRLSSYNEQFF
TRBV27	TRBJ2-1	NA	NA	16	TGTGCCAGCAGTCTGCCCGGGGACCTACAGGGTAATGAGCAGTTCTTC	CASSLPGDLQGNEQFF
TRBV5-1	TRBJ1-4	NA	NA	14	TGCGCCAGCAGCTTCCGCGAGGGTAATGAAAAACTGTTTTTT	CASSFREGNEKLFF
TRBV12-5	TRBJ2-3	NA	NA	14	TGTGCTAGTGGTCCCGGGACCCACGTGGATACGCGGTATTTT	CASGPGTHVDTRYF
TRBV2	TRBJ2-3	TRBD1	few	14	TGTGCCAGCAGGGTGGGACAGGTCACAGATACGCAGTATTTT	CASRVGQVTDTQYF
TRBV30	TRBJ1-1	NA	few	13	TGTGCCTGGAGTGTACAGAGCGTCACTGAAGCTTTCTTT	CAWSVQSVTEAFF
TRBV12-3/TRBV12-4	TRBJ2-3	TRBD2	NA	17	TGTGCCAGCAGTTTACTTCGGGGGGGCTTCTCTTCAGATACGCAGTATTTT	CASSLLRGGFSSDTQYF
TRBV24-1	TRBJ2-1	NA	NA	17	TGTGCCACCAGTGATGACCCGGGACGGAGCTCCTACAATGAGCAGTTCTTC	CATSDDPGRSSYNEQFF
TRBV20-1	TRBJ2-7	NA	NA	10	TGCAGTGCCCCATCCTACGAGCAGTACTTC	CSAPSYEQYF
TRBV7-3	TRBJ2-1	TRBD2	few	15	TGTGCCAGCAGCGCACTAGCGTCCTCCTACAATGAGCAGTTCTTC	CASSALASSYNEQFF
TRBV30	TRBJ2-3	NA	NA	12	TGTGCCTGGGAGCTGCCCCGAGATACGCAGTATTTT	CAWELPRDTQYF
TRBV12-3/TRBV12-4	TRBJ1-5	NA	NA	15	TGTGCCAGCAGTACGGTCCGGGGGGGCAATCAGCCCCAGCATTTT	CASSTVRGGNQPQHF
TRBV25-1	TRBJ2-7	TRBD1	NA	15	TGTGCCAGCAGTACCACTGGACAGGGCCTTAACGAGCAGTACTTC	CASSTTGQGLNEQYF
TRBV4-2	TRBJ2-1	NA	NA	17	TGTGCCAGCAGCCAAGAGACTAGTGATAGCTCCTACAATGAGCAGTTCTTC	CASSQETSDSSYNEQFF
TRBV10-3	TRBJ1-5	NA	NA	14	TGTGCCATCAGTGAACGGGACGACGAACAGCCCCAGCATTTT	CAISERDDEQPQHF
TRBV18	TRBJ2-7	TRBD1	few	14	TGTGCCAGCTCCCCTAGGGACAGGATTCACGAGCAGTACTTC	CASSPRDRIHEQYF
TRBV15	TRBJ2-1	TRBD2	NA	16	TGTGCCACCAGCAGAGATTTCCTAGCGGCCCTTCCTGAGCAGTTCTTC	CATSRDFLAALPEQFF
TRBV12-3/TRBV12-4	TRBJ2-7	TRBD2	NA	15	TGTGCCAGCTCCATAGCGGGAGGGCCGGGCTACGAGCAGTACTTC	CASSIAGGPGYEQYF
TRBV3-1	TRBJ1-5	NA	NA	14	TGTGCCAGCAGCCAAGAGGTGGGAAATCAGCCCCAGCATTTT	CASSQEVGNQPQHF
TRBV15	TRBJ2-1	TRBD1	NA	15	TGTGCCACCAGCAGAGAGCAGGGGGCAGTCGATGAGCAGTTCTTC	CATSREQGAVDEQFF
TRBV4-3	TRBJ1-2	NA	few	15	TGCGCCAGCAGCCAGAACAGGGCAACTAACTATGGCTACACCTTC	CASSQNRATNYGYTF
TRBV20-1	TRBJ2-3	TRBD2	NA	18	TGCAGTGCGGGTGGCTTTATAGCGGGAGGGACATTGGAAGATACGCAGTATTTT	CSAGGFIAGGTLEDTQYF
TRBV29-1	TRBJ1-2	NA	NA	14	TGCAGCGCTGAAGGTGCGGGTGGTAACTATGGCTACACCTTC	CSAEGAGGNYGYTF
TRBV5-1	TRBJ2-5	NA	NA	13	TGCGCCAGCCGCCCCAGCCGTTCGGAGACCCAGTACTTC	CASRPSRSETQYF
TRBV19	TRBJ2-5	NA	few	13	TGTGCCAGTAGGGATGGAAACGGGGAGGCCCAGTACTTC	CASRDGNGEAQYF
TRBV5-1	TRBJ2-3	TRBD2	few	16	TGCGCCAGCAGCCCACACCTAGCGGCTAGCACAGATACGCAGTATTTT	CASSPHLAASTDTQYF
TRBV7-9	TRBJ2-7	TRBD1	NA	14	TGTGCCAGCAGCTTAAGGGGACAGTACAATGAGCAGTACTTC	CASSLRGQYNEQYF